A selection of T cell receptor beta chains follows, all from one sample in a study of glioma-infiltrating T cells after dendritic cell vaccination. Data came from immunoSEQ multiplex PCR; TCRdb stores just in-frame clones and leaves some out. The sample holds about 73,000 clones, more than 65% seen once. The sample consisted of blood, taken before dendritic cell vaccination. The receptors derive from a human donor with glioblastoma. Both conserved end residues are part of each CDR3.

CASSLMLAGGNEQFF,TRBJ2-1,TRBV5-1
CASSPGQHGYTF,TRBJ1-2,TRBV6-9
CASSPETEEAFF,TRBJ1-1,TRBV18
CASNPGEVNTGELFF,TRBJ2-2,TRBV5-1
CASSLGGTSTDTQYF,TRBJ2-3,TRBV9
CASSLRAGTSGETRTDTQYF,TRBJ2-3,TRBV5-1
CASSEWFGSSYNEQFF,TRBJ2-1,TRBV25-1
CASSLLGGVNEQFF,TRBJ2-1,TRBV7-3
CASSYDRTTNEKLFF,TRBJ1-4,TRBV11-2
CASSPQGNEQFF,TRBJ2-1,TRBV11-2
CASSPGTKTQYF,TRBJ2-3,TRBV7-8
CASSPTGYRVKRDTQYF,TRBJ2-3,TRBV18
CASSLGTGSQNSPLHF,TRBJ1-6,TRBV7-9
CASSLAGSGETQYF,TRBJ2-5,TRBV5-4
CASSLDTRGTDTQYF,TRBJ2-3,TRBV5-6
CAWSRGGSNEKLFF,TRBJ1-4,TRBV30
CASAGGLGSVVPPEAEAFF,TRBJ1-1,TRBV5-1
CASSEAGEAGRISYNEQFF,TRBJ2-1,TRBV6-1
CATSRDFTGREKLFF,TRBJ1-4,TRBV15
CASREFGGGTQYF,TRBJ2-3,TRBV6-1
CASSRGLAYNEQFF,TRBJ2-1,TRBV7-7
CASSLSGAGSNQPQHF,TRBJ1-5,TRBV27
CASSAPGQTFFGQFF,TRBJ2-1,TRBV19
CASSLDRGGSQPQHF,TRBJ1-5,TRBV27
CAIRVGPTAINSPLHF,TRBJ1-6,TRBV10-3
CARERTGNNPGLGANVLTF,TRBJ2-6,TRBV5-6
CASSISAGYLGTRELFF,TRBJ2-2,TRBV19
CASSAYDGGAGEKLFF,TRBJ1-4,TRBV9
CASSSSGTGILYEQYF,TRBJ2-7,TRBV6-5
CASSLGSQSTDTQYF,TRBJ2-3,TRBV5-1
CASSSGHIRRETQYF,TRBJ2-5,TRBV27
CASTKWGDGYTF,TRBJ1-2,TRBV6-5
CAWSAGQGASTEAFF,TRBJ1-1,TRBV30
CASSISEGSPLHF,TRBJ1-6,TRBV27
CASSFRLAGAGETQYF,TRBJ2-5,TRBV5-4
CASRVASEYTDTQYF,TRBJ2-3,TRBV4-2
CAWSAGQMTSYNEQFF,TRBJ2-1,TRBV30
CASSNTDTQYF,TRBJ2-3,TRBV6-1
CASSAGTSGGDTQYF,TRBJ2-3,TRBV6-4
CASRGPWHTEAFF,TRBJ1-1,TRBV6-6
CASSQVQGKSYEQYF,TRBJ2-7,TRBV14
CASSSSSSPLHF,TRBJ1-6,TRBV7-2
CASSENYLGETQYF,TRBJ2-5,TRBV6-1
CAISDRGSSNQPQHF,TRBJ1-5,TRBV10-3
CALRDLPLETQYF,TRBJ2-5,TRBV30